This passage covers 30 T cell receptor beta chains from one sample sequenced in a study of response to subunit inactivated influenza vaccine. TCRdb used MiXCR to reprocess the RT-PCR reads, holding one entry per CDR3 protein. Of hundreds of thousands of distinct CDR3 sequences in the sample, 25% were seen once. The sequenced sample was CD4+ T cells sorted from PBMCs, obtained roughly 5 days after vaccination. These receptor sequences come from a man aged 45-60 years who received an inactivated influenza vaccine.

This clonotype has just a few counts. The rearrangement links TRBV11-1 to TRBJ1-3; TRBD1 matches 9 bases. Per germline, CDR1 SGHAT and CDR2 FQDESV (reference sequence). The CDR3 is 18 residues long. V was clipped by 3 bases and J by 4 bases; unmatched bases: 13. CDR3 sequence reads: CASSFGRPGQGNGNTIYF. In DNA, the CDR3 is TGTGCCAGCAGCTTCGGTCGTCCGGGACAGGGAAACGGAAACACCATATATTTT.

The V call is TRBV7-3, the J call TRBJ2-2, with 8 positions matching TRBD1. Germline V gives CDR1 SGHTA, CDR2 FQGTGA. CDR3 size: 15 residues. Losses at the gene ends were 1 base for V and 6 bases for J; bases not matched to a gene: 4. Written as DNA, the CDR3 is TGTGCCAGCAGCTTAAGACAGGGGAATCCCGGGGAGCTGTTTTTT. Encoded protein: CASSLRQGNPGELFF.

The chain recombines TRBV29-1 with TRBJ2-3; the D gene is possibly TRBD1 (5 bases). The CDR3 has 14 residues. V lost 6 bases to trimming and J lost 2 bases, with 15 bases between them. Per germline, CDR1 SQVTM and CDR2 ANQGSEA. The CDR3 sequence is CSVYDSQITDTQYF. The DNA for the CDR3 is TGCAGCGTGTATGACAGCCAAATCACAGATACGCAGTATTTT.

This clonotype was found a few times. The chain combines TRBV5-6 with TRBJ2-3, with 7 positions matching TRBD2. The CDR3 spans 15 residues. V gave up 2 bases and J gave up 4 bases; unmatched junction bases: 7. Germline V gives CDR1 SGHDT, CDR2 YYEEEE. CDR3 nucleotide sequence: TGTGCCAGCAGCTTTAGGACTAGGAGTGCAGATACGCAGTATTTT. It encodes CASSFRTRSADTQYF.

This clonotype appeared a few times. The V call is TRBV28, the J call TRBJ1-2, with D perhaps TRBD1 (6 bases). Per the germline V gene, CDR1 is MDHEN and CDR2 is SYDVKM. The CDR3 is made up of 15 amino acids. The V end was cut by 8 bases, the J end by 8 bases, with 24 bases between. CDR3 sequence reads: CASESPGASAWGYTF. Here the CDR3 DNA reads TGTGCCAGCGAGTCTCCAGGGGCCTCGGCTTGGGGCTACACCTTC.

This clonotype has just a few counts. This chain joins TRBV7-9 and TRBJ2-7; the match to TRBD1 covers 8 bases. CDR3 length: 16 residues. V was pared by 4 bases and J by 3 bases, with 11 bases of the junction left unmatched. From germline, CDR1 is SEHNR and CDR2 FQNEAQ (reference sequence). The CDR3 sequence: CASSSYRTGSIYEQYF. The CDR3 DNA sequence: TGTGCCAGCAGCTCCTACAGGACAGGGTCTATCTACGAGCAGTACTTC.

V is TRBV7-8 and J is TRBJ2-1; 10 bases agree with TRBD2. V was clipped by 1 base and J by 0 bases; unmatched bases: 9. Germline V gene lookup returns CDR1 SGHVS and CDR2 FQNEAQ. The CDR3 has 19 amino acids. This CDR3 reads CASSLVLTSGLYSYNEQFF. In DNA, the CDR3 is TGTGCCAGCAGCTTAGTTTTGACTAGCGGGTTATACTCCTACAATGAGCAGTTCTTC.

The chain employs TRBV7-8 and TRBJ2-2; 9 bases agree with TRBD2. Germline values: CDR1 SGHVS, CDR2 FQNEAQ. The CDR3 consists of 13 residues. Unmatched junction bases numbered 4, after V lost 10 bases and J lost 4 bases. CDR3 in DNA: TGTGCCACGGCGGGGGGGCCCACCGGGGAGCTGTTTTTT. It is translated as CATAGGPTGELFF.

This clonotype has more than one count but fewer than ten. This chain connects TRBV5-5 to TRBJ2-6; D is unclear. The CDR3 is made up of 15 amino acids. V was pared by 4 bases and J by 8 bases, with 16 bases between. The germline V gene has CDR1 SGHKS and CDR2 YYEKEE (reference sequence). Here the CDR3 reads CASSGTFGRTNVLTF. The CDR3 DNA reads TGTGCCAGCAGCGGAACCTTTGGCAGAACCAACGTCCTGACTTTC.

The sample holds a few counts of this clonotype. The chain has TRBV20-1 and TRBJ1-1; no firm D call. V dropped 0 bases and J dropped 4 bases, with 12 bases sitting between them. Germline lookup yields CDR1 DFQATT and CDR2 SNEGSKA (reference sequence). The CDR3 contains 14 residues. CDR3 amino acids: CSARDPGKATEAFF. DNA of the CDR3: TGCAGTGCTAGAGATCCGGGGAAGGCCACTGAAGCTTTCTTT.

This sequence joins TRBV7-6 and TRBJ2-7; maybe TRBD1 (6 bases). The ends were cut back, 3 bases at V and 2 bases at J, with 14 bases in the middle. The length of the CDR3 is 15 residues. Germline V gives CDR1 SGHVS, CDR2 FNYEAQ. The CDR3 reads CASSLTQGAAYEQYF. CDR3 coding DNA: TGTGCCAGCAGCTTGACACAGGGAGCAGCCTACGAGCAGTACTTC.

This clonotype was seen only a few times. The chain recombines TRBV7-2 with TRBJ2-1; 9 bases fit TRBD1. The CDR3 consists of 15 residues. V was clipped by 1 base and J by 7 bases; unmatched bases: 5. Germline V gene lookup returns CDR1 SGHTA and CDR2 FQGNSA. The CDR3 DNA sequence: TGTGCCAGCAGCTTAGACAGGGGGCTAGGGAATGAGCAGTTCTTC. Amino acids: CASSLDRGLGNEQFF.

V usage is TRBV12-3 or TRBV12-4 and J usage is TRBJ2-1, with TRBD2 matching 13 bases. The CDR3 consists of 18 residues. CDR3 sequence: CTCSLPGLAGDSYNEQFF. CDR3 in DNA: TGTACCTGCAGTTTACCCGGACTAGCGGGGGACTCCTACAATGAGCAGTTCTTC.

This clonotype was seen more than once but under ten times. The chain carries TRBV20-1 and TRBJ2-3; 11 positions agree with TRBD2. Trimming took 6 bases from V and 0 from J; bases not matched to a gene: 5. Germline V gene sequence: CDR1 DFQATT, CDR2 SNEGSKA (reference sequence). This CDR3 region has 15 residues. CDR3 region: CSAELAGESTDTQYF. The CDR3 DNA is TGCAGTGCGGAACTAGCGGGGGAGAGCACAGATACGCAGTATTTT.

This chain connects TRBV11-2 to TRBJ2-3; 10 bases agree with TRBD2. CDR1 and CDR2 (germline): SGHAT, FQNNGV. Trimming at V came to 5 bases and at J to 0 bases, leaving 11 bases not matched to a gene. This CDR3 has 18 amino acids. The CDR3 DNA is TGTGCCAGCAGCCTCAAGACTAGCGGGTACGCTAGCACAGATACGCAGTATTTT. Translation: CASSLKTSGYASTDTQYF.

V and J are TRBV29-1 and TRBJ2-7, with D possibly TRBD2 on 6 matching bases. The CDR3 is 15 residues long. The germline gives CDR1 SQVTM, CDR2 ANQGSEA. Trimming took off 0 bases at V and 7 bases at J, with 19 bases between the two ends. The CDR3 region is CSVEERGIRLREQYF. The CDR3 DNA is TGCAGCGTTGAAGAACGCGGGATAAGACTACGGGAGCAGTACTTC.

The J gene is TRBJ2-2, the V gene TRBV2, with D perhaps TRBD1 or TRBD2 (5 bases each). CDR1 is SNHLY and CDR2 is FYNNEI in the germline V gene. The ends were cut back, 4 bases at V and 2 bases at J, with 11 bases in the middle. This CDR3 has 15 residues. CDR3 sequence: CASSGRTSNTGELFF. In DNA form, the CDR3 reads TGTGCCAGCAGTGGGAGGACAAGTAACACCGGGGAGCTGTTTTTT. The whole variable domain, filled in from reference TRBV2 and TRBJ2-2, reads EPEVTQTPSHQVTQMGQEVILRCVPISNHLYFYWYRQILGQKVEFLVSFYNNEISEKSEIFDDQFSVERPDGSNFTLKIRSTKLEDSAMYFCASSGRTSNTGELFFGEGSRLTVL.

The rearrangement uses TRBV7-2 and TRBJ2-1, with 7 bases lining up with TRBD2. This CDR3 region has 14 residues. Germline values: CDR1 SGHTA, CDR2 FQGNSA. V lost 1 base, J lost 8 bases, and 5 bases stayed unmatched. The CDR3 protein is CASSLGGGIDEQFF. CDR3 bases: TGTGCCAGCAGCTTAGGGGGGGGAATCGATGAGCAGTTCTTC.

For the CDR3, the DNA is TGTGCCACCAGCAGAGAAACGACTAGCGGGAGAAGCGGTGAGCAGTTCTTC. It codes for CATSRETTSGRSGEQFF. The chain couples TRBV15 to TRBJ2-1; 12 nucleotides line up with TRBD2. Germline CDR1 and CDR2: LNHNV and YYDKDF (reference sequence). V was pared by 0 bases and J by 9 bases, with 9 bases of the junction left unmatched. This CDR3 is 17 amino acids long.

This chain connects TRBV19 to TRBJ2-1; D might be TRBD2 (7 bases). The CDR3 sequence is 15 residues long. The ends were cut back, 5 bases at V and 7 bases at J, with 18 bases in the middle. Germline lookup yields CDR1 LNHDA and CDR2 SQIVND (reference sequence). The chain's CDR3 is CASSSNKGGANEQFF. For the CDR3, the DNA is TGTGCCAGTAGTTCCAACAAGGGGGGGGCTAATGAGCAGTTCTTC.

This clonotype showed up just a few times. This chain joins TRBV28 and TRBJ2-7; D gene unclear. CDR3 size: 13 residues. Germline assignment: CDR1 MDHEN and CDR2 SYDVKM. V was clipped by 5 bases and J by 0 bases, with 8 bases between them. The CDR3 coding sequence is TGTGCCAGCAGTCGAATATCCTCCTACGAGCAGTACTTC. Amino acids: CASSRISSYEQYF.

The chain has TRBV29-1 and TRBJ2-3; D uncertain. The germline V gene has CDR1 SQVTM and CDR2 ANQGSEA. This CDR3 contains 14 residues. V shed 4 bases and J shed 0 bases, with 11 bases lying between them. CDR3 in DNA: TGCAGCGTTGTGGCCTACCTAAGCACAGATACGCAGTATTTT. Translation gives CSVVAYLSTDTQYF.

The CDR3 sequence: CASSLGRAGEQFF. The CDR3 DNA reads TGTGCCAGCAGCTTAGGGAGGGCTGGTGAGCAGTTCTTC. This sequence joins TRBV5-6 and TRBJ2-1, with 7 bases aligning to TRBD2. The CDR3 extends over 13 amino acids. Germline V gene lookup returns CDR1 SGHDT and CDR2 YYEEEE. Trimming cost V 2 bases and J 9 bases; bases outside gene matches: 5.

This chain links TRBV20-1 with TRBJ2-7; the D gene is possibly TRBD2 (5 bases). The V end was cut by 0 bases, the J end by 0 bases, with 18 bases between. Germline V gene lookup returns CDR1 DFQATT and CDR2 SNEGSKA (reference sequence). The CDR3 spans 17 residues. DNA for the CDR3: TGCAGTGCTAGAGATCGGAGGCTCGGACGGGGCTCCTACGAGCAGTACTTC. Protein: CSARDRRLGRGSYEQYF.

The chain combines TRBV18 with TRBJ2-2; possibly TRBD2 for D (5 bases). From germline, CDR1 is KGHSH and CDR2 LQKENI. CDR3 length equals 14 residues. The V gene lost 3 bases and the J gene lost 6 bases, with 11 bases spanning the gap. CDR3 sequence reads: CASSPVSGSGELFF. CDR3 bases: TGTGCCAGCTCACCGGTTTCGGGGTCCGGGGAGCTGTTTTTT.

This clonotype has more than one count but fewer than ten. V is TRBV7-9 and J is TRBJ1-1; 8 bases agree with TRBD1. V lost 1 base and J lost 4; bases outside the gene matches: 5. The V gene's germline CDR1 is SEHNR and CDR2 FQNEAQ (reference sequence). CDR3 size: 15 residues. Here the CDR3 DNA reads TGTGCCAGCAGCTTAGTACAGGGGGGGCTCACTGAAGCTTTCTTT. It specifies CASSLVQGGLTEAFF.

J is TRBJ1-2 and V is TRBV6-5; weak D call: TRBD1 (6 bases). CDR3 length: 14 amino acids. The V gene's germline CDR1 is MNHEY and CDR2 SVGAGI. V was shortened by 2 bases and J by 4 bases, with 11 bases between the two germline ends. This CDR3 is CASSYDGRGYGYTF. CDR3 DNA sequence: TGTGCCAGCAGTTACGACGGCAGGGGCTATGGCTACACCTTC.

This clonotype was found a few times. V and J are TRBV6-1 and TRBJ1-1; tentative D call: TRBD1 (6 bases). This CDR3 spans 14 amino acids. Deletions cut 6 bases from V and 1 base from J, with 12 bases between. Germline lookup yields CDR1 MNHNS and CDR2 SASEGT. The CDR3 DNA is TGTGCCAGCAGACCGACAGGCCAGAACACTGAAGCTTTCTTT. Its translation is CASRPTGQNTEAFF.

Only a few counts were recorded for this clonotype. The V call is TRBV5-1, the J call TRBJ2-7; D is perhaps TRBD1 or TRBD2 (5 bases each). This CDR3 contains 14 residues. V was pared by 4 bases and J by 3 bases, with 14 bases between. Germline assignment: CDR1 SGHRS and CDR2 YFSETQ. CDR3 residues: CASSPRDGGYEQYF. As DNA, the CDR3 is TGCGCCAGCAGCCCCCGGGACGGAGGCTACGAGCAGTACTTC.

This chain connects TRBV12-3 or TRBV12-4 to TRBJ2-1, with 8 positions matching TRBD1. With V trimmed by 6 bases and J by 2 bases, 3 bases remained unmatched. The length of the CDR3 is 14 residues. The DNA of the CDR3 is TGTGCCAGCAGCGGACAGGGACCCTACAATGAGCAGTTCTTC. It specifies CASSGQGPYNEQFF.